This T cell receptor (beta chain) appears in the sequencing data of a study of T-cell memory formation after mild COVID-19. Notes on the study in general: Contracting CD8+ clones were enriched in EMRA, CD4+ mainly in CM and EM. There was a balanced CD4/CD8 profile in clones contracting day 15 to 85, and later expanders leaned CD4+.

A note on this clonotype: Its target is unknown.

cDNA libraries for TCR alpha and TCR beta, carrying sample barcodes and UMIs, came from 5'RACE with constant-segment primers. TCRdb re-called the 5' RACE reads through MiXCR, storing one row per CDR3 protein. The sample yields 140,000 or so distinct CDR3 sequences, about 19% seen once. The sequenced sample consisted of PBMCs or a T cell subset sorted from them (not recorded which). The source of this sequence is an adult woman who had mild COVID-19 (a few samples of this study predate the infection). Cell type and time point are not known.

This CDR3 reads CASTLGRQGGEAFF. The CDR3 coding sequence is TGTGCCAGCACCCTAGGGAGGCAGGGGGGGGAGGCTTTCTTT. The chain employs TRBV12-3 or TRBV12-4 and TRBJ1-1, with 7 bases fitting TRBD1. The CDR3 is 14 residues long. V lost 7 bases, J lost 11 bases, and 16 bases stayed unmatched.